This T cell receptor beta chain was sequenced for a study of regulatory T cells in long-lasting Graves disease. Study-level findings and limits: The study found lower TCR diversity in persistent Graves' patients than in newly diagnosed ones. Persistent patients shared more public clonotypes (about 2,700) than new patients (roughly 970).

The time point is: newly diagnosed GD, antithyroid drugs for less than 3 months. The TCR library used RNA extracted from PBMCs. Note on this clonotype: Its antigen is unidentified. A much larger clone is a single base away; this may be a read error.

Arm-PCR of CDR3 regions and iRepertoire HTBI primers were the basis on which TCR beta libraries were built. One entry per CDR3 protein, called by TCRdb with MiXCR from the multiplex PCR reads. Of roughly 400,000 distinct CDR3 sequences in the sample, about 16% are singletons; the top ten hold about 25%. This same sample was also part of a study on T cells in Graves' hyperthyroidism and ophthalmopathy.

Sequencing used peripheral blood mononuclear cells (PBMCs), obtained at new diagnosis, from a patient treated with antithyroid drugs. The source is a woman under 30 with Graves disease.

Written as DNA, the CDR3 is TGCGCCAGCACCGGGGAGGGGCCATCTGGAAGTGAGCAGTTCTTC. It encodes CASTGEGPSGSEQFF. The rearrangement uses TRBV5-5 and TRBJ2-1, with 7 bases lining up with TRBD2. The CDR3 has 15 residues. CDR1 is SGHKS, CDR2 YYEKEE, per germline (reference sequence).